The 16 T cell receptor beta chains below come from one sample, sequenced in a study of PD-L1 blockade in urothelial cancer. Time point: pretreatment peripheral blood. Sequencing was performed with immunoSEQ multiplex PCR; in TCRdb, only in-frame clones are kept and a portion is missing. There are tens of thousands of clones in the sample; roughly 89% occur only once, and roughly 8.3% lies in the top ten. Source: PBMCs, taken around atezolizumab (anti-PD-L1) treatment. These receptor sequences come from a woman between 65 and 79 years old with urothelial cancer.

The V gene is TRBV6-1, the J gene TRBJ1-5; D ambiguous. V lost 2 bases and J 7 bases, leaving 15 bases between the germline ends. The CDR3 runs 15 residues. Germline V CDR1 and CDR2: MNHNS, SASEGT. CDR3 sequence reads: CASSEQPSGNQPQHF. The DNA for the CDR3 is TGTGCCAGCAGTGAACAACCCTCGGGTAACCAGCCCCAGCATTTT.

The chain links TRBV29-1 to TRBJ2-3; 7 positions match TRBD1. This CDR3 has 14 residues. Trimming took 7 bases from V and 0 from J; bases not matched to a gene: 7. From germline, CDR1 is SQVTM and CDR2 ANQGSEA. CDR3 nucleotide sequence: TGCAGCGCCCGACAGGGAGCAAGCACAGATACGCAGTATTTT. This codes for CSARQGASTDTQYF.

J is TRBJ1-2 and V is TRBV7-2, with D possibly matching TRBD1 (5 bases). Trimming stripped 1 base from V and 7 bases from J, with 13 bases between. The germline CDR1 and CDR2 sequences are SGHTA and FQGNSA. The CDR3 loop spans 14 amino acids. CDR3 region: CASSLEPGLPGYTF. As DNA, the CDR3 is TGTGCCAGCAGCTTAGAACCAGGGCTTCCTGGCTACACCTTC.

The chain combines TRBV7-2 with TRBJ1-3; D gene uncertain. The germline V gene encodes CDR1 SGHTA and CDR2 FQGNSA. The CDR3 contains 16 residues. V was shortened by 0 bases and J by 4 bases, with 13 bases between the two germline ends. This CDR3 reads CASSLAGGNNGNTIYF. For the CDR3, the DNA is TGTGCCAGCAGCTTAGCTGGAGGGAACAACGGAAACACCATATATTTT.

The CDR3 DNA reads TGCAGCGTTGGGGACACCCATGGCTACACCTTC. It specifies CSVGDTHGYTF. The J gene is TRBJ1-2, the V gene TRBV29-1; possibly TRBD1 for D (6 bases). V was clipped by 4 bases and J by 6 bases, with 9 bases between them. This CDR3 has 11 residues. Germline assignment: CDR1 SQVTM and CDR2 ANQGSEA.

The chain recombines TRBV29-1 with TRBJ2-3, with D perhaps matching TRBD1 (5 bases). The CDR3 consists of 14 residues. Trimming took off 6 bases at V and 1 base at J, with 14 bases between the two ends. Per the germline V gene, CDR1 is SQVTM and CDR2 is ANQGSEA. The CDR3 loop reads CSVLGEGRTDTQYF. CDR3 DNA sequence: TGCAGCGTCCTAGGGGAAGGGCGCACAGATACGCAGTATTTT.

The V and J genes are TRBV4-3 and TRBJ2-7; the match to TRBD2 covers 11 bases. The trim removed 3 bases at V and 3 bases at J, leaving 4 bases unmatched. The CDR3 sequence is 15 residues long. The V gene's germline CDR1 is LGHNA and CDR2 YSLEER. The CDR3 region is CASSQASGGNYEQYF. The DNA for the CDR3 is TGCGCCAGCAGCCAGGCTAGCGGGGGGAACTACGAGCAGTACTTC.

The V call is TRBV5-4, the J call TRBJ1-2; D gene uncertain. Trimming took 6 bases from V and 5 from J, leaving 17 bases between them. CDR3 size: 14 residues. Germline CDR1 reads SGHNT; CDR2 reads YYREEE (reference sequence). The CDR3 DNA is TGTGCCAGCAACGAGGAACGGGGTGTTTATGGCTACACCTTC. Its protein is CASNEERGVYGYTF.

The table lists this clone with a few counts. This chain connects TRBV7-3 to TRBJ2-7, with 7 nucleotides matching TRBD1. Per germline, CDR1 SGHTA and CDR2 FQGTGA. J gave up 1 base and V 2 bases, and 5 bases lay outside the gene matches. The CDR3 is 15 residues long. Here the CDR3 reads CASSLVGGSSYEQYF. DNA for the CDR3: TGTGCCAGCAGCTTAGTAGGGGGCAGTTCCTACGAGCAGTACTTC.

The chain combines TRBV28 with TRBJ2-7; TRBD1 is a possible D gene (6 bases). CDR1 MDHEN and CDR2 SYDVKM come from the germline V gene. This CDR3 has 14 amino acids. Trimming removed 5 bases at V and 2 bases at J, with 13 bases between. The DNA of the CDR3 is TGTGCCAGCAGTGCCACAGGGCGCGCCTACGAGCAGTACTTC. Amino acids: CASSATGRAYEQYF.

The genes are TRBV27 and TRBJ2-1; 13 nucleotides match TRBD2. Germline CDR1 reads MNHEY; CDR2 reads SMNVEV (reference sequence). There are 13 residues in the CDR3. The junction had 3 bases not matched to a gene; V was cut back by 7 bases and J by 9 bases. CDR3 nucleotides: TGTGCCAGCAAACTAGCGGGAGGGACTGAGCAGTTCTTC. This translates into CASKLAGGTEQFF.

The chain uses TRBV2 and TRBJ2-5, with a possible D match to TRBD2 (7 bases). Trimming shortened V by 6 bases and J by 7 bases, and 21 bases separated the two germline ends. Germline assignment: CDR1 SNHLY and CDR2 FYNNEI. The CDR3 totals 15 residues. The CDR3 is CASSAVGGEVGTQYF. The CDR3 DNA is TGTGCCAGCAGCGCCGTAGGGGGGGAGGTAGGGACCCAGTACTTC.

The CDR3 region is CASSTAPRQGVKTDTQYF. In DNA form, the CDR3 reads TGTGCCAGCAGCACTGCCCCCCGACAGGGGGTTAAAACAGATACGCAGTATTTT. This rearrangement joins TRBV5-4 to TRBJ2-3; 9 bases fit TRBD1. J was trimmed by 3 bases and V by 4 bases; bases with no gene match: 15. The CDR3 runs 18 residues. Germline-derived CDR1 and CDR2 are SGHNT and YYREEE (reference sequence).

This clone was observed once. This chain connects TRBV29-1 to TRBJ2-7, with D maybe TRBD2 (5 bases). The CDR3 has 13 residues. The germline CDR1 and CDR2 sequences are SQVTM and ANQGSEA. The germline V and J ends were trimmed by 0 bases and 6 bases, with 12 bases remaining between them. CDR3 in amino acids: CSVEELGGSEQYF. CDR3 nucleotides: TGCAGCGTTGAAGAACTAGGAGGTAGCGAGCAGTACTTC.

The chain links TRBV18 to TRBJ2-1; 9 nucleotides match TRBD2. Trimming cost V 8 bases and J 5 bases; bases outside gene matches: 10. Germline V gene lookup returns CDR1 KGHSH and CDR2 LQKENI. The CDR3 is 15 amino acids. CDR3 protein: CASTWGLAGNNEQFF. CDR3 DNA: TGTGCCAGCACGTGGGGACTAGCCGGAAACAATGAGCAGTTCTTC.

This chain links TRBV5-6 with TRBJ2-7, with 7 bases aligning to TRBD2. Germline V lookup: CDR1 SGHDT, CDR2 YYEEEE. The length of the CDR3 is 15 residues. Trimming at V came to 4 bases and at J to 4 bases, leaving 11 bases not matched to a gene. The CDR3 region is CASSSLGGDPYEQYF. DNA for the CDR3: TGTGCCAGCAGCAGCCTGGGGGGGGACCCTTACGAGCAGTACTTC.